Presented here are 25 T cell receptor beta chains from one specimen sequenced in a study of T cells in Graves' hyperthyroidism and ophthalmopathy. RNA transcripts served as the template for amplifying TCR beta CDR3 regions. Using the HTBI primer set, a first-round RT-PCR was run on the TCR CDR3. One entry per CDR3 protein, called by TCRdb with MiXCR from the multiplex PCR reads. The sample consists of roughly 400,000 distinct CDR3 sequences, just under 25% of them appearing once. The sample was blood. These TCRs come from a man in his forties or fifties with Graves' hyperthyroidism.

The chain employs TRBV7-2 and TRBJ2-5; D not resolved. This CDR3 contains 15 residues. The germline V and J ends were trimmed by 9 bases and 3 bases, with 20 bases remaining between them. CDR1 is SGHTA, CDR2 FQGNSA, per germline. The CDR3 protein is CASSPTRYSEETQYF. The CDR3, as DNA: TGTGCCAGTAGTCCTACCAGATATTCAGAAGAGACCCAGTACTTC.

The chain uses TRBV6-1 and TRBJ1-3; TRBD1 might be the D (5 bases). Trimming stripped 1 base from V and 0 bases from J, with 10 bases between. Germline CDR1 reads MNHNS; CDR2 reads SASEGT. This CDR3 has 16 amino acids. The CDR3 sequence: CASSEVEGTSGNTIYF. The DNA for the CDR3 is TGTGCCAGCAGTGAAGTTGAGGGGACCTCTGGAAACACCATATATTTT.

This clonotype was picked up a small number of times. CDR3 nucleotide sequence: TGTGCCAGTCGAAGCAGGGGAAAAGGCAATGAGCAGTTCTTC. Residues: CASRSRGKGNEQFF. The chain joins TRBV6-1 to TRBJ2-1; TRBD1 might be the D (6 bases). There are 14 residues in the CDR3. Germline V lookup: CDR1 MNHNS, CDR2 SASEGT. Trimming removed 9 bases from V and 6 bases from J, with 18 bases in between.

The V gene is TRBV7-9, the J gene TRBJ2-1; 7 nucleotides agree with TRBD1. Unmatched junction bases numbered 7, after V lost 1 base and J lost 4 bases. Germline values: CDR1 SEHNR, CDR2 FQNEAQ (reference sequence). The CDR3 totals 16 residues. CDR3 amino acids: CASSLGNRGWYNEQFF. CDR3 bases: TGTGCCAGCAGCTTAGGAAACAGGGGATGGTACAATGAGCAGTTCTTC.

The rearrangement uses TRBV3-1 and TRBJ1-6; D is perhaps TRBD1 (5 bases). Germline loops: CDR1 LGHDT, CDR2 YNNKEL (reference sequence). V was cut by 5 bases and J by 13 bases, with 9 bases left in between. The CDR3 is 11 amino acids. This chain's CDR3 is CASSSGLPLHF. The DNA of the CDR3 is TGTGCCAGCAGCTCGGGACTCCCCCTCCACTTT.

The V and J genes are TRBV2 and TRBJ2-1; possible D gene TRBD2, 5 bases. The CDR3 runs 14 residues. From germline, CDR1 is SNHLY and CDR2 FYNNEI. V was cut by 5 bases and J by 5 bases, with 13 bases left in between. CDR3 loop: CASSQTRVNNEQFF. The CDR3 DNA is TGTGCCAGCAGTCAAACTAGAGTAAACAATGAGCAGTTCTTC.

The chain has TRBV19 and TRBJ2-5; the D gene is possibly TRBD2 (5 bases). Germline values: CDR1 LNHDA, CDR2 SQIVND (reference sequence). The V end was cut by 7 bases, the J end by 5 bases, with 14 bases between. CDR3 length: 13 residues. CDR3 sequence: CASKERAIETQYF. The CDR3 DNA reads as TGTGCCAGTAAGGAGAGGGCGATCGAGACCCAGTACTTC.

This chain connects TRBV7-9 to TRBJ2-2; D is undetermined. CDR3 length: 14 residues. With 5 bases removed from V and 0 bases from J, the gap between germline ends came to 7 bases. Per germline, CDR1 SEHNR and CDR2 FQNEAQ (reference sequence). CDR3 coding DNA: TGTGCCAGCAGCATTGAGACGAACACCGGGGAGCTGTTTTTT. Protein product: CASSIETNTGELFF.

This chain joins TRBV30 and TRBJ1-6; D is ambiguous. This CDR3 is built from 15 residues. Germline CDR1 GTSNPN, CDR2 SVGIG (reference sequence). Trimming took off 2 bases at V and 6 bases at J, with 14 bases between the two ends. The CDR3 reads CAWSYSGSVNSPLHF. The CDR3 coding sequence is TGTGCCTGGAGTTATAGCGGCTCCGTTAATTCACCCCTCCACTTT.

This clonotype was seen a handful of times. CDR3 sequence (DNA): TGCAGCGTGGATAGCGGGAGATTCTACAATGAGCAGTTCTTC. It translates to CSVDSGRFYNEQFF. The J gene is TRBJ2-1, the V gene TRBV29-1; 9 nucleotides align to TRBD2. CDR3 length equals 14 residues. The V gene end was trimmed by 6 bases and the J gene end by 3 bases; junction bases not matched to a gene: 6. Germline V CDR1 and CDR2: SQVTM, ANQGSEA.

V usage is TRBV3-1 and J usage is TRBJ2-2; tentative D call: TRBD1 (6 bases). CDR1 is LGHDT, CDR2 YNNKEL, per germline (reference sequence). V lost 8 bases and J lost 1, with 11 bases in between. The CDR3 spans 14 residues. This CDR3 reads CASRPTGNTGELFF. CDR3 coding DNA: TGTGCCAGCCGTCCGACAGGGAACACCGGGGAGCTGTTTTTT. Drawing the rest from reference TRBV3-1 and TRBJ2-2, the complete variable domain is DTAVSQTPKYLVTQMGNDKSIKCEQNLGHDTMYWYKQDSKKFLKIMFSYNNKELIINETVPNRFSPKSPDKAHLNLHINSLELGDSAVYFCASRPTGNTGELFFGEGSRLTVL.

This clonotype was seen many times. The chain combines TRBV3-1 with TRBJ2-5, with 7 bases matching TRBD1. This CDR3 contains 15 residues. Germline V lookup: CDR1 LGHDT, CDR2 YNNKEL (reference sequence). V lost 1 base to trimming and J lost 1 base; unmatched junction nucleotides: 3. CDR3: CASSQGDSLQETQYF. CDR3 sequence (DNA): TGTGCCAGCAGCCAAGGGGACAGCCTCCAAGAGACCCAGTACTTC.

This clonotype was counted a few times. The genes are TRBV6-1 and TRBJ1-1; possibly TRBD1 for D (5 bases). The CDR3 is 15 residues long. V was pared by 1 base and J by 11 bases, with 20 bases between. Germline CDR1 and CDR2: MNHNS and SASEGT. In DNA, the CDR3 is TGTGCCAGCAGTGAAGAGGACCTCCCTTTCAACAGGGCTTTCTTT. Encoded protein: CASSEEDLPFNRAFF.

The rearrangement joins TRBV7-9 to TRBJ1-1; unclear D gene. Per the germline V gene, CDR1 is SEHNR and CDR2 is FQNEAQ (reference sequence). There are 14 residues in the CDR3. V was pared by 7 bases and J by 3 bases, with 15 bases between. The CDR3: CASIGGDRDTEAFF. DNA of the CDR3: TGTGCCAGCATTGGCGGAGATCGGGACACTGAAGCTTTCTTT.

The chain recombines TRBV29-1 with TRBJ2-7, with 14 bases lining up with TRBD2. The CDR3 covers 15 residues. Per the germline V gene, CDR1 is SQVTM and CDR2 is ANQGSEA. V lost 5 bases to trimming and J lost 3 bases; unmatched junction nucleotides: 6. CDR3 nucleotides: TGCAGCGTTTCCCTGGGACTAGCGGGAGACTACGAGCAGTACTTC. This encodes CSVSLGLAGDYEQYF.

This clonotype was picked up a small number of times. The chain has TRBV6-2 or TRBV6-3 and TRBJ2-1, with no clear D. In germline, CDR1 is MNHEY, CDR2 SVGEGT. CDR3 length: 12 amino acids. V gave up 1 base and J gave up 6 bases, with 4 bases separating them. CDR3 in amino acids: CASSYLGNEQFF. The DNA of the CDR3 is TGTGCCAGCAGTTACTTAGGCAATGAGCAGTTCTTC.

The genes are TRBV20-1 and TRBJ2-1; tentatively, D is TRBD2 (5 bases). V was pared by 3 bases and J by 9 bases, with 15 bases between. CDR1 is DFQATT, CDR2 SNEGSKA, per germline (reference sequence). The CDR3 consists of 13 residues. For the CDR3, the DNA is TGCAGTGCTAGTGTAGTGGGAGCTGCTGAGCAGTTCTTC. Amino acid sequence: CSASVVGAAEQFF.

This chain uses TRBV19 with TRBJ2-5; TRBD1 might be the D (5 bases). This CDR3 contains 12 residues. V gave up 5 bases and J gave up 5 bases, with 9 bases separating them. Germline V gives CDR1 LNHDA, CDR2 SQIVND (reference sequence). CDR3 DNA sequence: TGTGCCAGTAGTGGGGCTGGGGAGACCCAGTACTTC. The encoded protein is CASSGAGETQYF.

This clonotype was seen a handful of times. V gene TRBV12-3 or TRBV12-4 combines with J gene TRBJ1-5; a possible D gene is TRBD1 (6 bases). The CDR3 spans 15 residues. V was shortened by 5 bases and J by 6 bases, with 17 bases between the two germline ends. The chain's CDR3 is CASSPARGSGQPQHF. The CDR3 nucleotides read TGTGCCAGCAGTCCTGCTAGGGGGTCTGGTCAGCCCCAGCATTTT.

J is TRBJ2-2 and V is TRBV2, with no clear D. The CDR3 totals 13 residues. Germline V gives CDR1 SNHLY, CDR2 FYNNEI. The V and J ends lost 4 bases and 3 bases respectively, with 6 bases between them. The CDR3 DNA reads TGTGCCAGCAGTGTTGACTACACCGGGGAGCTGTTTTTT. Its protein product is CASSVDYTGELFF.

This clonotype showed up many times. The chain recombines TRBV2 with TRBJ2-7, with TRBD1 identical over 7 bases. The length of the CDR3 is 15 residues. The V gene end was trimmed by 3 bases and the J gene end by 5 bases; junction bases not matched to a gene: 10. Germline lookup yields CDR1 SNHLY and CDR2 FYNNEI. CDR3 in amino acids: CASSDGAGGIHEQYF. CDR3 DNA: TGTGCCAGCAGTGATGGGGCAGGGGGTATACACGAGCAGTACTTC.

In regard to this clonotype: A much more abundant neighbour one base away suggests this may be a read error. CDR3 sequence (DNA): TGTGCCGGCAGACCTCGCGAGTTTGTATACAATGAGCAGTTCTTC. Translating it yields CAGRPREFVYNEQFF. J is TRBJ2-1 and V is TRBV7-6, with D uncertain. Germline CDR1 SGHVS, CDR2 FNYEAQ. CDR3 length: 15 amino acids.

This sequence joins TRBV7-3 and TRBJ2-1; no clear D gene. Trimming removed 0 bases at V and 10 bases at J, with 13 bases between. The CDR3 length is 14 residues. Germline CDR1 is SGHTA and CDR2 is FQGTGA. The CDR3 protein is CASSLTRSASEQFF. The DNA for the CDR3 is TGTGCCAGCAGCTTAACGCGGTCGGCCTCCGAGCAGTTCTTC.

The V and J genes are TRBV27 and TRBJ2-1; 8 nucleotides align to TRBD2. This CDR3 region has 14 residues. CDR1 and CDR2 (germline): MNHEY, SMNVEV (reference sequence). Unmatched junction bases numbered 6, after V lost 6 bases and J lost 5 bases. The CDR3 DNA reads as TGTGCCAGCAGGAGGGCGGGAGGCCACAATGAGCAGTTCTTC. This translates into CASRRAGGHNEQFF.

This rearrangement joins TRBV11-3 to TRBJ2-5, with D tentatively TRBD2 (6 bases). This CDR3 region has 15 residues. V was shortened by 4 bases and J by 5 bases, with 17 bases between the two germline ends. Germline loops: CDR1 SGHNT, CDR2 YENEEA. This CDR3 is CASSWGLEYAETQYF. In DNA, the CDR3 is TGTGCCAGCAGCTGGGGACTGGAGTATGCGGAGACCCAGTACTTC.